This TCR beta chain was sequenced in a study of cytomegalovirus exposure and HLA in healthy donors. Study-wide points: Investigators reported about 160 TCR beta chains as tied to cytomegalovirus.

The CDR3 extends over 17 amino acids. Germline loops: CDR1 SGDLS, CDR2 YYNGEE. V was clipped by 0 bases and J by 2 bases, with 18 bases between them. In the case of this clone: What it binds is not known.

The PCR contained 60 Vbeta and 13 Jbeta primers. TCRdb keeps only in-frame clones here, not all; method: immunoSEQ multiplex PCR. The sample records about 190,000 clones, roughly four fifths being singletons. V is TRBV9 and J is TRBJ2-7; tentative D call: TRBD1 (7 bases). The receptor was isolated from a woman younger than 30 in good health and CMV-seronegative. Sequencing was done on a sample of PBMCs. CDR3 amino acids: CASSVGGVSGGPYEQYF. As DNA, the CDR3 is TGTGCCAGCAGCGTAGGGGGGGTGTCAGGGGGTCCCTACGAGCAGTACTTC.